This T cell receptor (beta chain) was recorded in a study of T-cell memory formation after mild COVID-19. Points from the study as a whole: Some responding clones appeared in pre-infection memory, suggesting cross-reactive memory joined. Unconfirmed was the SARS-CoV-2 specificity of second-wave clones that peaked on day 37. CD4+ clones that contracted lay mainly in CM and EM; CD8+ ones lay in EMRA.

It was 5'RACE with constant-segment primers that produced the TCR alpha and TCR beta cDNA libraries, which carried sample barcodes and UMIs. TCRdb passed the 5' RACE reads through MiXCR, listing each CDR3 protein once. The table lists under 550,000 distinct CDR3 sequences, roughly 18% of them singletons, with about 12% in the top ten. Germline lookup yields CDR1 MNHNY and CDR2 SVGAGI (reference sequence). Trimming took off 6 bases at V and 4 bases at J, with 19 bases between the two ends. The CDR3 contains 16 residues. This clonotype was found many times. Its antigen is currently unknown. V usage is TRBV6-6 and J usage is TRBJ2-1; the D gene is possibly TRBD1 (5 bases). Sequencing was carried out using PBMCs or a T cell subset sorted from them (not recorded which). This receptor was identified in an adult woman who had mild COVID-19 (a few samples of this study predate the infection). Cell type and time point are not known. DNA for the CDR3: TGTGCCAGCAGCCCCTTGGGGCAGTCCGAATACAATGAGCAGTTCTTC. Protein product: CASSPLGQSEYNEQFF.